These 22 T cell receptor beta chains originate from one sample sequenced in a study of CXCR3-negative and CXCR3-positive naive CD8 T cells. Libraries were UMI-labeled 5' RACE TRB cDNA. TCRdb re-called the 5' RACE reads and catalogs CDR3 proteins one per entry, DNA excluded. The listing records 70,000 to 95,000 distinct CDR3 sequences. Sequencing was carried out using naive CXCR3- CD8+ T cells from blood. Specified subset: CD45RO-CCR7+CD27+CD95- naive CD8+ T cells lacking CXCR3 (TNR3-). These receptors all stem from a human donor in good health. Some clones in this sample may be carry-over from other donors' samples.

The chain combines TRBV13 with TRBJ2-2. Germline values: CDR1 PRHDT, CDR2 FYEKMQ (reference sequence). The CDR3 extends over 12 amino acids. CDR3: CASRLGTGELFF. The full variable domain, its missing parts supplied by reference TRBV13 and TRBJ2-2, is AAGVIQSPRHLIKEKRETATLKCYPIPRHDTVYWYQQGPGQDPQFLISFYEKMQSDKGSIPDRFSAQQFSDYHSELNMSSLELGDSALYFCASRLGTGELFFGEGSRLTVL.

V is TRBV15 and J is TRBJ1-5; TCRdb proposes TRBD1, but this gene call is untestable without DNA. The CDR3 runs 15 residues. Germline V gives CDR1 LNHNV, CDR2 YYDKDF (reference sequence). CDR3 in amino acids: CATSRDQGGNQPQHF.

The CDR3 loop reads CASSYSWGSEQYF. V gene TRBV6-2 or TRBV6-3 combines with J gene TRBJ2-7. The germline V gene has CDR1 MNHEY and CDR2 SVGEGT. This CDR3 has 13 amino acids.

The rearrangement joins TRBV5-1 to TRBJ2-1; TCRdb names TRBD2, which stays unverified in the absence of DNA. Germline loops: CDR1 SGHRS, CDR2 YFSETQ. The CDR3 totals 14 residues. The CDR3 sequence is CASKQLAENNEQFF.

The rearrangement joins TRBV13 to TRBJ2-7. The length of the CDR3 is 13 residues. Germline V gene sequence: CDR1 PRHDT, CDR2 FYEKMQ (reference sequence). The CDR3: CASSFPSSYEQYF.

The chain carries TRBV25-1 and TRBJ2-2; with no DNA, the TCRdb D assignment of TRBD2 cannot be verified. Germline-derived CDR1 and CDR2 are MGHDK and SYGVNS. The CDR3 extends over 12 amino acids. CDR3 sequence reads: CASGRGSGELFF.

This chain links TRBV27 with TRBJ2-7. This CDR3 has 15 amino acids. Germline V gene data show CDR1 as MNHEY and CDR2 as SMNVEV (reference sequence). Here the CDR3 reads CASRRLGELRYEQYF.

The gene calls are TRBV4-2 and TRBJ1-1; TCRdb's D gene call, TRBD1, goes unchecked for lack of DNA. Germline V gene data show CDR1 as LGHNA and CDR2 as YNFKEQ. This CDR3 spans 15 amino acids. CDR3 in amino acids: CASSQPGQGNTEAFF.

The rearrangement joins TRBV15 to TRBJ1-3. Germline V gives CDR1 LNHNV, CDR2 YYDKDF (reference sequence). The CDR3 runs to 13 residues. CDR3 sequence: CATGPNSGNTIYF.

The CDR3 loop reads CASSSLQGTSNQPQHF. This chain joins TRBV7-9 and TRBJ1-5; TCRdb's assignment of TRBD1 cannot be checked, as there is no DNA. The CDR3 consists of 16 residues. Germline V lookup: CDR1 SEHNR, CDR2 FQNEAQ (reference sequence).

The chain recombines TRBV6-5 with TRBJ1-3; TCRdb calls TRBD1, which cannot be checked without DNA. In germline, CDR1 is MNHEY, CDR2 SVGAGI. CDR3 length: 14 amino acids. Here the CDR3 reads CASSWQGAGNTIYF.

V and J are TRBV4-3 and TRBJ1-1; with no DNA, the TCRdb D assignment of TRBD1 cannot be verified. This CDR3 spans 16 amino acids. Germline-derived CDR1 and CDR2 are LGHNA and YSLEER. The CDR3 loop reads CASSRNYIQVDTEAFF.

V usage is TRBV4-1 and J usage is TRBJ1-2; TCRdb indicates TRBD1, and absent DNA this call remains unverified. The CDR3 totals 12 residues. Germline CDR1 reads MGHRA; CDR2 reads YSYEKL. This CDR3 is CASSQTGDGYTF.

This chain uses TRBV7-2 with TRBJ2-5; without DNA, the TCRdb call of TRBD1 cannot be checked. The CDR3 loop spans 13 amino acids. Germline-derived CDR1 and CDR2 are SGHTA and FQGNSA. This CDR3 reads CASSLGGVETQYF.

The chain is built from TRBV21-1 and TRBJ2-2; TCRdb picks TRBD1, but there is no DNA to check that call. TRBV21-1 is designated a pseudogene. The CDR3 runs to 18 residues. The CDR3 here is CASSPGRDRTEDTGELFF.

The genes are TRBV20-1 and TRBJ2-7; TCRdb proposes TRBD1, but this gene call is untestable without DNA. Germline values: CDR1 DFQATT, CDR2 SNEGSKA (reference sequence). This CDR3 comprises 14 residues. The CDR3 sequence is CSAVRDNHGAEQYF.

The chain is built from TRBV3-1 and TRBJ2-1. CDR1 LGHDT and CDR2 YNNKEL come from the germline V gene (reference sequence). This CDR3 region has 14 residues. This CDR3 reads CASSQSLVLKEQFF.

The V and J genes are TRBV29-1 and TRBJ2-1; TCRdb outputs TRBD1, but without DNA this stays unchecked. Germline V gene lookup returns CDR1 SQVTM and CDR2 ANQGSEA. This CDR3 contains 16 residues. CDR3: CSVENAPGTAYNEQFF.

The rearrangement joins TRBV12-3 or TRBV12-4 to TRBJ2-7; the TRBD1 assignment by TCRdb is unverifiable without DNA. The CDR3 contains 14 residues. This CDR3 reads CASRDPDRAYEQYF.

The rearrangement joins TRBV5-1 to TRBJ2-7; the D gene TCRdb calls, TRBD2, cannot be checked with no DNA. The germline V gene encodes CDR1 SGHRS and CDR2 YFSETQ. This CDR3 is 13 amino acids long. The CDR3 loop is CASRREGTYEQYF. Complete variable domain (other parts from reference TRBV5-1 and TRBJ2-7): KAGVTQTPRYLIKTRGQQVTLSCSPISGHRSVSWYQQTPGQGLQFLFEYFSETQRNKGNFPGRFSGRQFSNSRSEMNVSTLELGDSALYLCASRREGTYEQYFGPGTRLTVT.

This chain connects TRBV29-1 to TRBJ1-2. CDR1 is SQVTM and CDR2 is ANQGSEA in the germline V gene. CDR3 length: 12 amino acids. The CDR3 reads CSDLGLSGGYTF.

The rearrangement joins TRBV12-3 or TRBV12-4 to TRBJ2-1. This CDR3 is 11 amino acids long. The CDR3 is CASSLEEEQFF.